The clone carrying this T cell receptor (beta chain) has a handful of counts. This sample was included in a study of cytomegalovirus exposure and HLA in healthy donors. CDR1 and CDR2 from the germline V gene are MDHEN and SYDVKM. CDR3 length: 12 residues. The V end was cut by 1 base, the J end by 8 bases, with 8 bases between. PCR was performed using 60 Vbeta and 13 Jbeta primers. Sequencing used immunoSEQ multiplex PCR; TCRdb keeps in-frame clones, though not all of them. The sample has 200,000 to 250,000 clones, 76% seen once; the top ten hold 0.63%. The chain couples TRBV28 to TRBJ1-2; D is undetermined. The clonotype was recovered from a man younger than 35 in good health and CMV-seronegative. The material sequenced was PBMCs. CDR3 region: CASSLSGIGYTF. The CDR3, as DNA: TGTGCCAGCAGTTTATCCGGTATAGGCTACACCTTC.